Below, 8 T cell receptor beta chains from the same sample are listed, as sequenced in a study of blood T cell repertoires in COVID-19. Sequencing used immunoSEQ multiplex PCR; TCRdb keeps in-frame clones, though not all of them. The sample yields 110,000 to 150,000 clones, approximately 80% seen once. The sequencing sample was made of peripheral blood. These receptors all stem from a human donor in a cohort sampled during active COVID-19.

The genes are TRBV13 and TRBJ1-2; TRBD1 matches 7 bases. Germline lookup yields CDR1 PRHDT and CDR2 FYEKMQ (reference sequence). The CDR3 is 14 residues long. Losses at the gene ends were 5 bases for V and 4 bases for J; bases not matched to a gene: 7. CDR3 sequence reads: CASSLQGGSYGYTF. The CDR3 nucleotides are TGTGCCAGCAGCCTACAAGGGGGCTCCTATGGCTACACCTTC.

The V and J genes are TRBV5-1 and TRBJ2-3; tentatively, D is TRBD2 (6 bases). Between the trimmed V and J ends, which lost 6 bases and 5 bases, there was a span of 22 bases. CDR1 SGHRS and CDR2 YFSETQ come from the germline V gene. The CDR3 has 16 residues. Written as DNA, the CDR3 is TGCGCCAGCACCGAACCTGGACGGGGAGGAGGAGATACGCAGTATTTT. Its translation: CASTEPGRGGGDTQYF.

V gene TRBV5-4 combines with J gene TRBJ2-1; D might be TRBD2 (6 bases). The CDR3 runs to 15 residues. The germline V and J ends were trimmed by 1 base and 3 bases, with 11 bases remaining between them. Per the germline V gene, CDR1 is SGHNT and CDR2 is YYREEE (reference sequence). The CDR3, as DNA: TGTGCCAGCAGCTTGAGTGGCGGGAACTACAATGAGCAGTTCTTC. Translating it yields CASSLSGGNYNEQFF.

This rearrangement joins TRBV5-1 to TRBJ2-2; a possible D gene is TRBD1 (6 bases). Trimming left V 4 bases short and J 1 base short, with 8 bases between. The CDR3 is made up of 14 amino acids. In germline, CDR1 is SGHRS, CDR2 YFSETQ. The CDR3 reads CASSVTGNTGELFF. The CDR3 DNA is TGCGCCAGCAGCGTGACAGGGAACACCGGGGAGCTGTTTTTT.

In its sample, this clone was seen a few times. The chain is built from TRBV6-5 and TRBJ1-6; TRBD1 is a possible D gene (5 bases). V was cut by 6 bases and J by 1 base, with 10 bases left in between. Germline lookup yields CDR1 MNHEY and CDR2 SVGAGI. This CDR3 is built from 15 residues. As DNA, the CDR3 is TGTGCCAGCAGGGGAGGGGTGTCCTATAATTCACCCCTCCACTTT. This encodes CASRGGVSYNSPLHF.

The gene calls are TRBV10-2 and TRBJ2-6; 8 nucleotides align to TRBD1. The germline CDR1 and CDR2 sequences are WSHSY and SAAADI. CDR3 length: 15 residues. J lost 2 bases, V lost 6 bases, and 3 bases had no gene match. The CDR3 DNA reads TGCGCCAGCAGGACAGGGGAGGCTGGGGCCAACGTCCTGACTTTC. It yields the protein CASRTGEAGANVLTF.

This chain connects TRBV19 to TRBJ1-5; no clear D gene. CDR3 length: 13 amino acids. CDR1 LNHDA and CDR2 SQIVND come from the germline V gene (reference sequence). The ends were cut back, 11 bases at V and 5 bases at J, with 16 bases in the middle. The CDR3 region is CASGNDFDQPQHF. Written as DNA, the CDR3 is TGTGCCTCTGGCAATGATTTCGATCAGCCCCAGCATTTT. Full variable domain (remainder filled in from reference TRBV19 and TRBJ1-5): DGGITQSPKYLFRKEGQNVTLSCEQNLNHDAMYWYRQDPGQGLRLIYYSQIVNDFQKGDIAEGYSVSREKKESFPLTVTSAQKNPTAFYLCASGNDFDQPQHFGDGTRLSIL.

This clone was observed once. The chain links TRBV5-1 to TRBJ2-1, with TRBD2 identical over 9 bases. V gave up 1 base and J gave up 7 bases; unmatched junction bases: 6. From germline, CDR1 is SGHRS and CDR2 YFSETQ. The CDR3 spans 15 residues. CDR3 coding DNA: TGCGCCAGCAGCTTGAGCCCTAGCGGGACGAATGAGCAGTTCTTC. Protein product: CASSLSPSGTNEQFF.